This T cell receptor (beta chain) was profiled in a study of blood T cell repertoires in COVID-19. As for the study in general: Specimens from acute and convalescent COVID-19 originated in the United States, Italy and Spain. T cells, B-cell-depleted T cells, or PBMCs supplied cDNA or gDNA.

Source study methods: Scientists estimated how many nucleated cells there were by amplifying reference gene primers. Profiling relied on immunoSEQ multiplex PCR, and the TCRdb table lists in-frame clones only, not all of them. V and J calls and clone size come straight from that table; D and trimming were deduced from the DNA. There are 250,000 to 350,000 clones in the sample; approximately 84% occur only once, and over 1.3% lies in the top ten. The Seattle patients, enrolled during active infection, were followed longitudinally. The sequence was obtained from a human donor with COVID-19, enrolled during active disease. The donor label of this sample is uncertain. The source material was peripheral blood.

The CDR3 region has the DNA TGTGCCATCAGTGACCGAACCCGCCGGACAAACGCAACTAATGAAAAACTGTTTTTT. It specifies CAISDRTRRTNATNEKLFF. The gene calls are TRBV10-3 and TRBJ1-4, with a possible D match to TRBD1 (5 bases). Trimming removed 3 bases at V and 0 bases at J, with 20 bases between. The germline V gene has CDR1 ENHRY and CDR2 SYGVKD. This CDR3 is 19 amino acids long.